The entry that follows covers one TCR beta chain sequence. Its antigen is not known. Naive, central memory, regulatory and stem cell-like memory cells within the CD4+ compartment were sorted using CD45RO/CCR7/CD25/CD127/CD95/CD27. Germline lookup yields CDR1 LGHNA and CDR2 YNFKEQ. The CDR3 is 16 amino acids. Trimming cost V 0 bases and J 8 bases; bases outside gene matches: 4. The sample belongs to a study of beta chain features in type 1 diabetes. Expressed TCRB transcripts were sequenced after all isolated RNA was converted to cDNA. The table came from immunoSEQ multiplex PCR; TCRdb's copy has only in-frame clones and leaves some out. The repertoire consists of about 150,000 clones, with 11% occurring once and the leading ten covering about 2.1%. Study results and limitations: A potential PCR bias toward shorter templates would be equal in patient and control samples. Patients' naive, central memory and regulatory TCRB repertoires appeared more alike than those of healthy donors. In cDNA sequencing, cells with high TCR expression could be over-represented.

The TCR sequence derives from a man between 18 and 29 years old in good health. Specimen: central memory CD4+ T cells from blood. V is TRBV4-2 and J is TRBJ2-1; 13 bases fit TRBD2. CDR3: CASSQELAGGFHEQFF. In DNA form, the CDR3 reads TGTGCCAGCAGCCAAGAACTAGCGGGAGGGTTCCATGAGCAGTTCTTC.